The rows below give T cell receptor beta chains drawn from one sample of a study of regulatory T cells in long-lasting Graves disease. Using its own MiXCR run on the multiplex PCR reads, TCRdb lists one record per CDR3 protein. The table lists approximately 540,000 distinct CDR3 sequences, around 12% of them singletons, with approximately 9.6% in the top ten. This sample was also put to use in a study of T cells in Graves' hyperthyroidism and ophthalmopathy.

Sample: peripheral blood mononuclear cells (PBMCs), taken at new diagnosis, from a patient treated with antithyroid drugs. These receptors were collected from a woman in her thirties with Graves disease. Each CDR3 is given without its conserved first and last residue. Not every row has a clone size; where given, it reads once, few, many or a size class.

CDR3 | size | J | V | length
GQGDLQAMNTEAF | few | TRBJ1-1 | TRBV19 | 13
ASSQDIRTGTSTGELF | - | TRBJ2-2 | TRBV4-3 | 16
ASSLWQPNQPQH | few | TRBJ1-5 | TRBV28 | 12
SARLRGKPGELF | - | TRBJ2-2 | TRBV20-1 | 12
ASSGGGASSTEAF | many | TRBJ1-1 | TRBV6-1 | 13
ASSLEPGTAWGGYT | many | TRBJ1-2 | TRBV7-2 | 14
ASSRGTGVTDTQY | once | TRBJ2-3 | TRBV11-1 | 13
ASSQEGNQPQH | many | TRBJ1-5 | TRBV3-1 | 11
ASSALANTEAF | - | TRBJ1-1 | TRBV18 | 11
ASSQPGLPTGELF | many | TRBJ2-2 | TRBV3-1 | 13
ASSVRGFPNEKLF | many | TRBJ1-4 | TRBV2 | 13
ASSPSSGTAAEQF | - | TRBJ2-1 | TRBV9 | 13
ASSIRRQGAYNEQF | many | TRBJ2-1 | TRBV19 | 14
ASSRSGTSYEQY | many | TRBJ2-7 | TRBV19 | 12
ASRSRWYGYT | few | TRBJ1-2 | TRBV27 | 10
ASSLTSGKNTGELF | many | TRBJ2-2 | TRBV5-1 | 14